A selection of T cell receptor beta chains follows, all from one sample in a study of blood T cell repertoires in COVID-19. Method: immunoSEQ multiplex PCR; TCRdb's copy keeps in-frame clones and lacks some. The repertoire includes approximately 170,000 clones, roughly nine tenths of them detected once, and 1.5% to 2% sits in the top ten. Sample: peripheral blood. The receptors derive from a man in his late teens or twenties who had recovered from COVID-19. CDR3s include the opening cysteine and the closing phenylalanine or tryptophan. D genes are given only for firm matches. Clone size is shown for a subset of rows, as once, few, many or a class of expanded clone.

TRBV18	TRBD1	TRBJ2-1	-	TGTGCCAGCTCACTGCGATCCGGGACAGGGATCAACAATGAGCAGTTCTTC	CASSLRSGTGINNEQFF
TRBV10-3	-	TRBJ2-5	-	TGTGCCATCAAGGGAGCAAGAGAGACCCAGTACTTC	CAIKGARETQYF
TRBV27	TRBD2	TRBJ2-1	-	TGTGCCAGCAGCCCGGGACTAGCGGCGAATGAGCAGTTCTTC	CASSPGLAANEQFF
TRBV28	TRBD2	TRBJ2-1	-	TGTGCCAGCATGGTAGGTAGGACTAGCCCTGGGAATGAGCAGTTCTTC	CASMVGRTSPGNEQFF
TRBV5-4	TRBD2	TRBJ2-2	-	TGTGCCAGCAGCTCCGCAGCGGGAGGGGTATCCGGGGAGCTGTTTTTT	CASSSAAGGVSGELFF
TRBV14	-	TRBJ2-5	-	TGTGCCAGCAGCCAAGTCTGGCCTAGCCGAGAGACCCAGTACTTC	CASSQVWPSRETQYF
TRBV6-5	-	TRBJ1-1	-	TGTGCCAGCAGTTGGGAGACCTCGCCCGGGGAAGCTTTCTTT	CASSWETSPGEAFF
TRBV5-4	-	TRBJ1-1	-	TGTGCCAGCCGACAAGCTAGCCAGAAGAACACTGAAGCTTTCTTT	CASRQASQKNTEAFF
TRBV7-9	TRBD1	TRBJ1-4	-	TGTGCCAGCAGCTTAGCGGTGGGACAGGGCGTCGGGAAACTGTTTTTT	CASSLAVGQGVGKLFF
TRBV5-8	-	TRBJ2-3	once	TGTGCCAGCGGGACAATAGATACGCAGTATTTT	CASGTIDTQYF
TRBV10-1	-	TRBJ2-4	-	TGCGCCAGCAGTGTTGGCGGGGCCAAAAACATTCAGTACTTC	CASSVGGAKNIQYF
TRBV5-4	TRBD1	TRBJ2-7	-	TGTGCCAGCAGCCGGCCGGGACAGGGGGCCAACGAGCAGTACTTC	CASSRPGQGANEQYF
TRBV10-2	TRBD2	TRBJ2-7	-	TGCGCCAGCCTTCGAGCGGGAGAGTCCTACGAGCAGTACTTC	CASLRAGESYEQYF
TRBV4-3	-	TRBJ1-1	-	TGCGCCAGCAGCCAAGGGGCAGGGAGGGACACTGAAGCTTTCTTT	CASSQGAGRDTEAFF
TRBV27	TRBD2	TRBJ2-1	-	TGTGCCAGCAGTTTAAGGGCGCGGGACTACTCCTACAATGAGCAGTTCTTC	CASSLRARDYSYNEQFF
TRBV28	TRBD2	TRBJ2-1	-	TGTGCCAGCAGTTTATGGGCTAGCGGAGACAATGAGCAGTTCTTC	CASSLWASGDNEQFF
TRBV7-9	-	TRBJ1-2	few	TGTGCCAGCAGCTCCGTGACAGGAGAAGATGGCTACACCTTC	CASSSVTGEDGYTF
TRBV20-1	-	TRBJ2-1	-	TGCACCACCGGGAATGAGCAGTTCTTC	CTTGNEQFF
TRBV5-8	TRBD1	TRBJ1-2	-	TGTGCCAGCTCCAGGGGACAGGGAAACTATGGCTACACCTTC	CASSRGQGNYGYTF
TRBV12-5	TRBD1	TRBJ1-5	-	TGTGCTAGTGGTTCGACCGACAGGGGGAATCAGCCCCAGCATTTT	CASGSTDRGNQPQHF
TRBV6-6	-	TRBJ2-5	-	TGTGCCAGCAGTTACTCGATGCCGGGGGAGACCCAGTACTTC	CASSYSMPGETQYF
TRBV15	TRBD2	TRBJ2-5	once	TGTGCCACCAGCAGAGATCGTCTAGCGGGAGTCGAGACCCAGTACTTC	CATSRDRLAGVETQYF
TRBV4-2	TRBD2	TRBJ2-1	-	TGTGCCAGCAGCCAAGAGAGGCTTAGCGGGGGAGGGAATGAGCAGTTCTTC	CASSQERLSGGGNEQFF
TRBV6-6	-	TRBJ1-1	-	TGTGCCAGCAGTTACCGGGTCCGAGGAGGGACTGAAGCTTTCTTT	CASSYRVRGGTEAFF
TRBV27	-	TRBJ1-5	-	TGTGCCAGCAGTTGGGGCGGTTATAGCAATCAGCCCCAGCATTTT	CASSWGGYSNQPQHF
TRBV11-2	TRBD2	TRBJ2-1	-	TGTGCCAGCAGCCGGATACTAGCGGGGGCTAACAATGAGCAGTTCTTC	CASSRILAGANNEQFF
TRBV6-5	-	TRBJ2-1	-	TGTGCCAGCATTAAACAGGGAGTCAATGAGCAGTTCTTC	CASIKQGVNEQFF
TRBV19	TRBD1	TRBJ1-1	-	TGTGCCAGTAGTACCTTCCGGGACAGTTTTAACACTGAAGCTTTCTTT	CASSTFRDSFNTEAFF
TRBV6-5	-	TRBJ2-2	-	TGTGCCAGCAGGACTAGTTTTTTAACCGGGGAGCTGTTTTTT	CASRTSFLTGELFF
TRBV2	-	TRBJ2-3	-	TGTGCCAGCAGCGACCCCGGAGTAGCGGTCACAGATACGCAGTATTTT	CASSDPGVAVTDTQYF